The 20 T cell receptor beta chains below all came from one sample that was sequenced in a study of shared clonotypes between healthy human individuals. The data were produced by immunoSEQ multiplex PCR, yet TCRdb's version contains in-frame clones alone and is incomplete. The sample carries 850,000 to 1,100,000 clones, about 72% recorded once. The sequencing sample was made of memory CD4+ T cells from PBMCs. Described subset: CD45RA-negative fraction. The receptors were gathered from a man between 18 and 35 years old in good health. Some clones in this sample may be carry-over from other donors' samples.

CDR3 amino acids: CASSLVVGGVDGYTF. The CDR3 DNA reads TGTGCCAGCAGCTTAGTTGTAGGAGGGGTAGATGGCTACACCTTC. This chain uses TRBV7-8 with TRBJ1-2, with TRBD1 as a possible D gene (5 bases). Per germline, CDR1 SGHVS and CDR2 FQNEAQ. V lost 1 base and J lost 6, with 15 bases in between. The CDR3 covers 15 residues.

V is TRBV5-1 and J is TRBJ1-2; 8 nucleotides agree with TRBD1. V was clipped by 0 bases and J by 2 bases; unmatched bases: 3. Germline V gives CDR1 SGHRS, CDR2 YFSETQ. The length of the CDR3 is 15 residues. CDR3 DNA sequence: TGCGCCAGCAGCTTGGCAGGGGGCGCGAACTATGGCTACACCTTC. Translating gives CASSLAGGANYGYTF.

Concerning this clone itself: A read error may be the cause here, since a much bigger clone is one base away. Other nucleotide sequences in the sample specify the same CDR3. The V call is TRBV27, the J call TRBJ2-7, with a tentative D call TRBD1 (5 bases). The length of the CDR3 is 17 residues. Trimming shortened V by 4 bases and J by 3 bases, and 22 bases separated the two germline ends. CDR1 is MNHEY and CDR2 is SMNVEV in the germline V gene (reference sequence). The CDR3 region is CASSSRTNPRKDYEQYF. In nucleotides, the CDR3 is TGTGCCAGCAGTTCACGGACAAACCCCAGGAAAGACTACGAGCAGTACTTC.

This chain connects TRBV10-3 to TRBJ1-4; D is unresolved. Per germline, CDR1 ENHRY and CDR2 SYGVKD. The CDR3 totals 14 residues. Trimming took 3 bases from V and 7 from J, leaving 12 bases between them. In nucleotides, the CDR3 is TGTGCCATCAGTGATACTAAGGAGGGTGAAAAACTGTTTTTT. Translated: CAISDTKEGEKLFF.

V is TRBV2 and J is TRBJ1-2; no firm D call. V lost 3 bases and J 8 bases, leaving 13 bases between the germline ends. The CDR3 consists of 13 residues. Germline V gene sequence: CDR1 SNHLY, CDR2 FYNNEI. CDR3: CASSDGQVGGYTF. CDR3 coding DNA: TGTGCCAGCAGTGACGGGCAGGTGGGGGGCTACACCTTC.

This clone was seen only once. V usage is TRBV11-2 and J usage is TRBJ2-5; D uncertain. Per germline, CDR1 SGHAT and CDR2 FQNNGV. This CDR3 spans 16 amino acids. Trimming took off 6 bases at V and 5 bases at J, with 22 bases between the two ends. CDR3 nucleotides: TGTGCCAGCAGTCCTAACCGGGCCTCGCCCCGGGAGACCCAGTACTTC. This gives the protein CASSPNRASPRETQYF.

The V gene is TRBV2, the J gene TRBJ2-1, with D perhaps TRBD2 (5 bases). The ends were cut back, 2 bases at V and 10 bases at J, with 18 bases in the middle. Germline V lookup: CDR1 SNHLY, CDR2 FYNNEI. This CDR3 has 15 residues. Here the CDR3 reads CASSERVFGGTEQFF. The DNA of the CDR3 is TGTGCCAGCAGTGAACGGGTGTTTGGAGGTACGGAGCAGTTCTTC.

This CDR3 is CASSQGPQGNTAKNIQYF. DNA for the CDR3: TGCGCCAGCAGCCAAGGGCCACAGGGGAATACGGCCAAAAACATTCAGTACTTC. This chain joins TRBV4-1 and TRBJ2-4; 7 bases fit TRBD1. The CDR3 is made up of 18 amino acids. Unmatched junction bases numbered 10, after V lost 1 base and J lost 1 base. The germline CDR1 and CDR2 sequences are MGHRA and YSYEKL.

Points on this clone: This same CDR3 is encoded by further DNA sequences in the sample. The chain couples TRBV7-2 to TRBJ1-2; D unclear. CDR3 size: 14 residues. V gave up 2 bases and J gave up 3 bases, with 10 bases separating them. Germline lookup yields CDR1 SGHTA and CDR2 FQGNSA. CDR3 protein: CASSLSPGDYGYTF. The CDR3, as DNA: TGTGCCAGCAGCTTAAGCCCAGGTGACTATGGCTACACCTTC.

The genes are TRBV18 and TRBJ2-1, with TRBD1 as a possible D gene (5 bases). Looked up from germline, CDR1 is KGHSH and CDR2 is LQKENI. CDR3 length: 15 amino acids. Deletions cut 1 base from V and 6 bases from J, with 13 bases between. The CDR3 is CASSPQGAMANEQFF. As DNA, the CDR3 is TGTGCCAGCTCACCACAAGGGGCGATGGCCAATGAGCAGTTCTTC. The full variable domain, its missing parts supplied by reference TRBV18 and TRBJ2-1, is NAGVMQNPRHLVRRRGQEARLRCSPMKGHSHVYWYRQLPEEGLKFMVYLQKENIIDESGMPKERFSAEFPKEGPSILRIQQVVRGDSAAYFCASSPQGAMANEQFFGPGTRLTVL.

This clone was seen once. The chain couples TRBV5-1 to TRBJ2-1, with a possible D match to TRBD1 (5 bases). Germline V gene data show CDR1 as SGHRS and CDR2 as YFSETQ. The CDR3 is 15 residues long. Trimming cost V 5 bases and J 7 bases, with 19 bases left between them. The CDR3 nucleotides read TGCGCCAGCAGATCTGTAATGGGTAAGGGGAATGAGCAGTTCTTC. Residues: CASRSVMGKGNEQFF.

The chain combines TRBV6-9 with TRBJ2-5; 7 bases agree with TRBD2. The CDR3 runs 13 residues. Germline V gene lookup returns CDR1 MNHGY and CDR2 SVAAGI. The V gene end was trimmed by 8 bases and the J gene end by 3 bases; junction bases not matched to a gene: 6. The CDR3 nucleotides read TGTGCCAGCGGGGAGGGCTCGGAAGAGACCCAGTACTTC. Amino acid sequence: CASGEGSEETQYF.

This chain links TRBV6-1 with TRBJ2-5; D may correspond to TRBD1 or TRBD2 (5 bases each). The germline V gene has CDR1 MNHNS and CDR2 SASEGT. Trimming stripped 6 bases from V and 5 bases from J, with 19 bases between. The CDR3 extends over 15 amino acids. CDR3 DNA sequence: TGTGCCAGCAGCCGTACCGGGACCCTAGGGGAGACCCAGTACTTC. Amino acids: CASSRTGTLGETQYF.

This sequence joins TRBV10-2 and TRBJ2-5, with D perhaps being TRBD1 or TRBD2 (6 bases each). With 6 bases removed from V and 5 bases from J, the gap between germline ends came to 19 bases. This CDR3 contains 15 residues. Per germline, CDR1 WSHSY and CDR2 SAAADI. CDR3 coding DNA: TGCGCCAGCAGCCTACCTCGGGAGAGGGGGGAGACCCAGTACTTC. Encoded protein: CASSLPRERGETQYF.

This chain uses TRBV7-9 with TRBJ2-2, with TRBD2 identical over 7 bases. The CDR3 is 18 residues long. The V and J ends lost 5 bases and 0 bases, in that order; junction bases with no gene match: 12. Germline values: CDR1 SEHNR, CDR2 FQNEAQ (reference sequence). The DNA for the CDR3 is TGTGCCAGCAGCCCCCGATTTAGGCTAGCGGCGAACACCGGGGAGCTGTTTTTT. Translated, it gives CASSPRFRLAANTGELFF.

This clone was counted a few times. The V gene is TRBV6-1, the J gene TRBJ2-5; no definite D call. Germline V CDR1 and CDR2: MNHNS, SASEGT. V lost 4 bases to trimming and J lost 5 bases, with 8 bases between them. This CDR3 contains 12 residues. Here the CDR3 DNA reads TGTGCCAGCAGTGGGGTCTGGGAGACCCAGTACTTC. Amino acid sequence: CASSGVWETQYF.

This clone was picked up one time. The J gene is TRBJ1-3, the V gene TRBV5-1; 7 bases agree with TRBD1. Trimming at V came to 3 bases and at J to 2 bases, leaving 5 bases not matched to a gene. CDR3 length: 15 amino acids. The germline V gene has CDR1 SGHRS and CDR2 YFSETQ. The CDR3 region has the DNA TGCGCCAGCAGCTCGGACACAGGGGCTGGAAACACCATATATTTT. As protein: CASSSDTGAGNTIYF.

The V and J genes are TRBV7-3 and TRBJ2-1; 9 bases agree with TRBD2. The V gene end was trimmed by 4 bases and the J gene end by 0 bases; junction bases not matched to a gene: 1. Germline V gene sequence: CDR1 SGHTA, CDR2 FQGTGA. The CDR3 sequence is 15 residues long. The CDR3 here is CASSYSGGSYNEQFF. CDR3 DNA sequence: TGTGCCAGCAGCTATAGCGGGGGCTCCTACAATGAGCAGTTCTTC.

In DNA, the CDR3 is TGTGCCAGCAGCTTTTCCTTAACGCCTGGAAACACCATATATTTT. This gives the protein CASSFSLTPGNTIYF. V usage is TRBV7-9 and J usage is TRBJ1-3; the D is unclear. Germline CDR1 and CDR2: SEHNR and FQNEAQ (reference sequence). This CDR3 has 15 amino acids. V lost 3 bases and J 2 bases, leaving 11 bases between the germline ends.

V and J are TRBV7-9 and TRBJ1-5, with TRBD1 matching 10 bases. Looked up from germline, CDR1 is SEHNR and CDR2 is FQNEAQ (reference sequence). CDR3 length equals 15 residues. The V gene end was trimmed by 1 base and the J gene end by 7 bases; junction bases not matched to a gene: 4. The CDR3 loop reads CASSLETGGGQPQHF. CDR3 bases: TGTGCCAGCAGCTTAGAGACAGGGGGCGGGCAGCCCCAGCATTTT.